The clone carrying this T cell receptor beta chain occurred many times. MiXCR, run by TCRdb on the 5' RACE reads, gives a single entry per CDR3 protein. The sample has about 570,000 distinct CDR3 sequences, 9.6% seen once. V trimming: 6 bases; J trimming: 8 bases; junction bases outside the gene matches: 8. The CDR3 is made up of 15 amino acids. CDR1 MNHEY and CDR2 SVGEGT come from the germline V gene. These data originate in a study of identical twins. A further study also used this sample, focusing on yellow fever vaccine responses in identical twins.

The specimen was PBMCs. The source is a woman aged 18 to 35 in good health. The V call is TRBV6-2 or TRBV6-3, the J call TRBJ2-3; 13 nucleotides match TRBD2. The CDR3 loop reads CASSPGLAGEGTQYF. The CDR3 nucleotides are TGTGCCAGCAGCCCTGGACTAGCGGGAGAAGGTACGCAGTATTTT.